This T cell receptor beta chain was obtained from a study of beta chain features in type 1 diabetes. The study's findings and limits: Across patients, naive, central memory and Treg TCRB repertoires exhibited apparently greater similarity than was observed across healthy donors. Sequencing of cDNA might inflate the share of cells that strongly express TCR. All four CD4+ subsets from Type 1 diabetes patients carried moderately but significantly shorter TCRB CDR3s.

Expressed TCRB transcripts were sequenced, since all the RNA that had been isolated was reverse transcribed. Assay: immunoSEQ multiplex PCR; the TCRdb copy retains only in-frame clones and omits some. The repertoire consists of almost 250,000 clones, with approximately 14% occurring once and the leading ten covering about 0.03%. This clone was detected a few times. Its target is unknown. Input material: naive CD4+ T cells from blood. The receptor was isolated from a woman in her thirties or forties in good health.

The CDR3 DNA sequence: TGCAGCGTTGGAAGAGTAACAGGGGCCCGTTACGAGCAGTACTTC. Its translation is CSVGRVTGARYEQYF. This sequence joins TRBV29-1 and TRBJ2-7; the match to TRBD1 covers 7 bases. V shed 4 bases and J 4 bases; nucleotides not matched to a gene: 13. This CDR3 contains 15 residues. Germline CDR1 reads SQVTM; CDR2 reads ANQGSEA.